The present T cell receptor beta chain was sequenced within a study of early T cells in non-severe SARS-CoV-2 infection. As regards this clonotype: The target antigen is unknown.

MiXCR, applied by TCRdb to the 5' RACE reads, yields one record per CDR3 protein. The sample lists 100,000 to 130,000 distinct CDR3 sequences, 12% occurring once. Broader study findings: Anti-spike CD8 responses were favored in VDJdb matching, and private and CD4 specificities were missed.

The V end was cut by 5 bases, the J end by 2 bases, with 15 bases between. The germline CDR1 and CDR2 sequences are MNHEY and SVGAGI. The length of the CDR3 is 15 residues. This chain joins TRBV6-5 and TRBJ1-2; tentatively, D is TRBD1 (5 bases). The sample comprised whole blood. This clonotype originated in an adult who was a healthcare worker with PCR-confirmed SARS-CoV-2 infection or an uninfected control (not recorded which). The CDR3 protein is CASSRPGTSNYGYTF. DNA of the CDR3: TGTGCCAGCAGTCGCCCCGGGACTTCAAACTATGGCTACACCTTC.